These T cell receptor beta chains were read from a single sample in a study of blood T cell repertoires in COVID-19. Profiled with immunoSEQ multiplex PCR; TCRdb holds only in-frame clones, not every one. The sample yields under 200,000 clones, around 82% seen once. The sample comprised peripheral blood. These receptors all stem from a woman aged 80 or over with acute or convalescent COVID-19. CDR3s include the opening cysteine and the closing phenylalanine or tryptophan. The order of the fields is J gene, clone size, D gene, CDR3 length, V gene, CDR3 DNA, CDR3 protein. A D gene is named only where the DNA matches it firmly. Some rows mark clone size as missing; the rest say once, few, many or name a class of expanded clone.

j_gene: TRBJ2-5; abundance: NA; d_gene: TRBD2; len: 15; v_gene: TRBV6-5; CDR3nt: TGTGCCAGCAGTTACTCCAGCGGGGTGCAAGAGACCCAGTACTTC; CDR3aa: CASSYSSGVQETQYF
j_gene: TRBJ1-1; abundance: once; d_gene: NA; len: 15; v_gene: TRBV11-2; CDR3nt: TGTGCCAGCAGCTTAGTGCTGGGGGGGAGTACTGAAGCTTTCTTT; CDR3aa: CASSLVLGGSTEAFF
j_gene: TRBJ2-7; abundance: NA; d_gene: NA; len: 16; v_gene: TRBV21-1; CDR3nt: TGTGCCAGCAGCCTTCGAGTCGGGACTAGCTGCCACGAGCAGTACTTC; CDR3aa: CASSLRVGTSCHEQYF
j_gene: TRBJ2-2; abundance: NA; d_gene: NA; len: 15; v_gene: TRBV5-1; CDR3nt: TGCGCCAGCAGCTCCCAACAGGGTATAGGCGGGGAGCTGTTTTTT; CDR3aa: CASSSQQGIGGELFF
j_gene: TRBJ2-1; abundance: NA; d_gene: TRBD2; len: 14; v_gene: TRBV20-1; CDR3nt: TGCAGTGCTAGTAGAGCGGGAGGACACAATGAGCAGTTCTTC; CDR3aa: CSASRAGGHNEQFF
j_gene: TRBJ1-2; abundance: once; d_gene: TRBD1; len: 13; v_gene: TRBV30; CDR3nt: TGTGCCTGGAGTCGGACAGGGACCTATGGCTACACCTTC; CDR3aa: CAWSRTGTYGYTF
j_gene: TRBJ2-7; abundance: NA; d_gene: NA; len: 14; v_gene: TRBV7-9; CDR3nt: TGTGCCAGCAGCTTAGGGACGGCTGAGGGTGAGCAGTACTTC; CDR3aa: CASSLGTAEGEQYF
j_gene: TRBJ2-3; abundance: NA; d_gene: NA; len: 15; v_gene: TRBV9; CDR3nt: TGTGCCAGCAGCGTAGCTACGCTCCCCGCAGATACGCAGTATTTT; CDR3aa: CASSVATLPADTQYF
j_gene: TRBJ1-6; abundance: NA; d_gene: NA; len: 15; v_gene: TRBV5-4; CDR3nt: TGTGCCAGCAGCTTAGGACAGCCGAATAATTCACCCCTCCACTTT; CDR3aa: CASSLGQPNNSPLHF
j_gene: TRBJ1-2; abundance: NA; d_gene: NA; len: 16; v_gene: TRBV19; CDR3nt: TGTGCCAGTAGTACCATCATAGGGGGGGTCCCCTATGGCTACACCTTC; CDR3aa: CASSTIIGGVPYGYTF
j_gene: TRBJ1-2; abundance: many; d_gene: NA; len: 16; v_gene: TRBV2; CDR3nt: TGTGCCAGCAGTGTTTTGAAGTTCGGGGAACACTATGGCTACACCTTC; CDR3aa: CASSVLKFGEHYGYTF
j_gene: TRBJ2-3; abundance: once; d_gene: NA; len: 14; v_gene: TRBV7-8; CDR3nt: TGTGCCAGCGGAGTACAGGGAATCGCAGATACGCAGTATTTT; CDR3aa: CASGVQGIADTQYF
j_gene: TRBJ1-4; abundance: NA; d_gene: TRBD1; len: 16; v_gene: TRBV6-2/TRBV6-3; CDR3nt: TGTGCCAGCAGTTCGATCAGGGGGCTCGGCGGTGAAAAACTGTTTTTT; CDR3aa: CASSSIRGLGGEKLFF
j_gene: TRBJ1-4; abundance: NA; d_gene: NA; len: 14; v_gene: TRBV30; CDR3nt: TGTGCCTGGAGTGCTGGGGTAGGGGATGAAAAACTGTTTTTT; CDR3aa: CAWSAGVGDEKLFF
j_gene: TRBJ2-5; abundance: NA; d_gene: TRBD2; len: 15; v_gene: TRBV29-1; CDR3nt: TGCAGCGGCGGACTAGCGGGTACCTCAGGGGAGACCCAGTACTTC; CDR3aa: CSGGLAGTSGETQYF
j_gene: TRBJ2-6; abundance: NA; d_gene: NA; len: 18; v_gene: TRBV19; CDR3nt: TGTGCCAGTAGTATAAAAGGGGCGACCTCCTCTGGGGCCAACGTCCTGACTTTC; CDR3aa: CASSIKGATSSGANVLTF
j_gene: TRBJ2-7; abundance: NA; d_gene: TRBD2; len: 13; v_gene: TRBV12-3/TRBV12-4; CDR3nt: TGTGCCAGCGGGGGGGGGAGCTCCTACGAGCAGTACTTC; CDR3aa: CASGGGSSYEQYF
j_gene: TRBJ2-5; abundance: NA; d_gene: NA; len: 14; v_gene: TRBV11-2; CDR3nt: TGTGCCAGCAGCTTACAGGGGAGCCAAGAGACCCAGTACTTC; CDR3aa: CASSLQGSQETQYF
j_gene: TRBJ1-6; abundance: NA; d_gene: NA; len: 15; v_gene: TRBV7-3; CDR3nt: TGTGCCAGCAGCCTCCTCGGGAGCAGGGATTCACCCCTCCACTTT; CDR3aa: CASSLLGSRDSPLHF
j_gene: TRBJ1-2; abundance: NA; d_gene: NA; len: 13; v_gene: TRBV19; CDR3nt: TGTGCCAGTAGATACAGAGGGTCTTCTGGCTACACCTTC; CDR3aa: CASRYRGSSGYTF
j_gene: TRBJ2-2; abundance: NA; d_gene: NA; len: 15; v_gene: TRBV5-1; CDR3nt: TGCGCCAGCAGCTTGGAGGGGAACGGGCCCGGGGAGCTGTTTTTT; CDR3aa: CASSLEGNGPGELFF
j_gene: TRBJ2-5; abundance: once; d_gene: TRBD2; len: 15; v_gene: TRBV12-5; CDR3nt: TGTGCTAGTGGTGGGACTAGCGGGAGCCAAGAGACCCAGTACTTC; CDR3aa: CASGGTSGSQETQYF
j_gene: TRBJ2-6; abundance: NA; d_gene: NA; len: 15; v_gene: TRBV4-2; CDR3nt: TGTGCCAGCAGCCTAAAAGAGGTGGGGGCCAACGTCCTGACTTTC; CDR3aa: CASSLKEVGANVLTF
j_gene: TRBJ1-5; abundance: NA; d_gene: NA; len: 15; v_gene: TRBV6-6; CDR3nt: TGTGCCAGCAGTTATACGGACAGTAGCAATCAGCCCCAGCATTTT; CDR3aa: CASSYTDSSNQPQHF
j_gene: TRBJ2-4; abundance: NA; d_gene: NA; len: 13; v_gene: TRBV6-5; CDR3nt: TGTGCCAGCACCGACTCCAGTGGAAACATTCAGTACTTC; CDR3aa: CASTDSSGNIQYF
j_gene: TRBJ2-7; abundance: NA; d_gene: NA; len: 13; v_gene: TRBV19; CDR3nt: TGTGCCAGTAGCCGGACAGTCTCCTACGAGCAGTACTTC; CDR3aa: CASSRTVSYEQYF
j_gene: TRBJ2-5; abundance: once; d_gene: NA; len: 15; v_gene: TRBV5-1; CDR3nt: TGCGCCAGCAGCTTGGAAGCGGGCCTCCTAGAGACCCAGTACTTC; CDR3aa: CASSLEAGLLETQYF
j_gene: TRBJ1-3; abundance: NA; d_gene: TRBD1; len: 17; v_gene: TRBV9; CDR3nt: TGTGCCAGCAGCCTCGGGACAGGCCATCACTCTGGAAACACCATATATTTT; CDR3aa: CASSLGTGHHSGNTIYF
j_gene: TRBJ1-2; abundance: NA; d_gene: NA; len: 12; v_gene: TRBV5-8; CDR3nt: TGTGCCAGCAGCTCGATGCGATCTGGCTACACCTTC; CDR3aa: CASSSMRSGYTF
j_gene: TRBJ2-5; abundance: NA; d_gene: TRBD2; len: 15; v_gene: TRBV11-3; CDR3nt: TGTGCCAGCAGCTCGGGACTAGCGGGAGAAGAGACCCAGTACTTC; CDR3aa: CASSSGLAGEETQYF
j_gene: TRBJ2-2; abundance: NA; d_gene: TRBD1; len: 16; v_gene: TRBV18; CDR3nt: TGTGCCAGCTCACCAGTCCAGGGGGCGAACACCGGGGAGCTGTTTTTT; CDR3aa: CASSPVQGANTGELFF
j_gene: TRBJ1-1; abundance: NA; d_gene: NA; len: 12; v_gene: TRBV30; CDR3nt: TGTGCCTGGAGACACCCGAACACTGAAGCTTTCTTT; CDR3aa: CAWRHPNTEAFF
j_gene: TRBJ2-5; abundance: few; d_gene: NA; len: 14; v_gene: TRBV5-4; CDR3nt: TGTGCCAGCAGCTCCGGTGGAGGAGAAGAGACCCAGTACTTC; CDR3aa: CASSSGGGEETQYF
j_gene: TRBJ1-6; abundance: NA; d_gene: TRBD1; len: 15; v_gene: TRBV5-4; CDR3nt: TGTGCCAGCAGCTTGTACGGGACAGGGTATTCACCCCTCCACTTT; CDR3aa: CASSLYGTGYSPLHF
j_gene: TRBJ2-7; abundance: NA; d_gene: TRBD1; len: 14; v_gene: TRBV27; CDR3nt: TGTGCCAGCAGTCCGACAGGGGACCCCTACGAGCAGTACTTC; CDR3aa: CASSPTGDPYEQYF
j_gene: TRBJ1-1; abundance: NA; d_gene: NA; len: 13; v_gene: TRBV7-3; CDR3nt: TGTGCCAGCAGCTCCCTCCCGAACACTGAAGCTTTCTTT; CDR3aa: CASSSLPNTEAFF
j_gene: TRBJ1-4; abundance: NA; d_gene: NA; len: 15; v_gene: TRBV11-2; CDR3nt: TGTGCCAGCAGCTTAGGTCCAGCTCCAGGTGAAAAACTGTTTTTT; CDR3aa: CASSLGPAPGEKLFF
j_gene: TRBJ2-7; abundance: NA; d_gene: TRBD2; len: 18; v_gene: TRBV7-2; CDR3nt: TGTGCCAGCAGCTTAAGGGGCGGGACTAGCGGAATCCTCTACGAGCAGTACTTC; CDR3aa: CASSLRGGTSGILYEQYF
j_gene: TRBJ1-1; abundance: NA; d_gene: NA; len: 16; v_gene: TRBV6-6; CDR3nt: TGTGCCAGCAGCCAGGGGAATGGGGTAATAAACACTGAAGCTTTCTTT; CDR3aa: CASSQGNGVINTEAFF
j_gene: TRBJ2-7; abundance: NA; d_gene: TRBD2; len: 14; v_gene: TRBV7-2; CDR3nt: TGTGCCAGCAGCTCTCTAGCGGGGTCCTACGAGCAGTACTTC; CDR3aa: CASSSLAGSYEQYF
j_gene: TRBJ2-7; abundance: NA; d_gene: TRBD2; len: 14; v_gene: TRBV19; CDR3nt: TGTGCCAGTAGTTGGGGAGGGTCCTCCTACGAGCAGTACTTC; CDR3aa: CASSWGGSSYEQYF
j_gene: TRBJ1-1; abundance: NA; d_gene: TRBD1; len: 14; v_gene: TRBV18; CDR3nt: TGTGCCAGCTCACGGGACAGCCAGTTCACTGAAGCTTTCTTT; CDR3aa: CASSRDSQFTEAFF
j_gene: TRBJ1-1; abundance: NA; d_gene: TRBD1; len: 14; v_gene: TRBV6-5; CDR3nt: TGTGCCAGCACGAGATCACAGGGGGACACTGAAGCTTTCTTT; CDR3aa: CASTRSQGDTEAFF
j_gene: TRBJ1-2; abundance: NA; d_gene: NA; len: 15; v_gene: TRBV5-4; CDR3nt: TGTGCCAGCAGCGGGACTGGAGCCCCTGTGCATGGCTACACCTTC; CDR3aa: CASSGTGAPVHGYTF
j_gene: TRBJ2-7; abundance: NA; d_gene: TRBD2; len: 17; v_gene: TRBV9; CDR3nt: TGTGCCAGCAGCGTCTCCCCAACGACTAGCGGCCGCTACGAGCAGTACTTC; CDR3aa: CASSVSPTTSGRYEQYF
j_gene: TRBJ2-3; abundance: NA; d_gene: NA; len: 15; v_gene: TRBV21-1; CDR3nt: TGTGCCAGCAGCAGTAACAGCGGGGATCCCGATACGCAGTATTTT; CDR3aa: CASSSNSGDPDTQYF
j_gene: TRBJ2-7; abundance: NA; d_gene: NA; len: 12; v_gene: TRBV30; CDR3nt: TGTGCCTGGAGTTTCGGGGGCTACGAGCAGTACTTC; CDR3aa: CAWSFGGYEQYF
j_gene: TRBJ1-5; abundance: few; d_gene: NA; len: 17; v_gene: TRBV2; CDR3nt: TGTGCCAGCAGCGGGACAAACTCTATTCGGAGCAATCAGCCCCAGCATTTT; CDR3aa: CASSGTNSIRSNQPQHF
j_gene: TRBJ2-7; abundance: NA; d_gene: NA; len: 13; v_gene: TRBV7-2; CDR3nt: TGTGCCAGCAGCCCAACAGGGACCCCATGGTCGTACTTC; CDR3aa: CASSPTGTPWSYF
j_gene: TRBJ1-1; abundance: few; d_gene: NA; len: 14; v_gene: TRBV29-1; CDR3nt: TGCAGCGTTTCGAAAGCTAACTTGAACACTGAAGCTTTCTTT; CDR3aa: CSVSKANLNTEAFF